Listed here are 3 T cell receptor beta chains from one sample, sequenced in a study of early T cells in non-severe SARS-CoV-2 infection. MiXCR was run by TCRdb on the 5' RACE reads, yielding one entry per CDR3 protein. Of tens of thousands of distinct CDR3 sequences in the sample, about 14% were seen once. The sequenced sample was whole blood, obtained at baseline. All receptors come from an adult who was a healthcare worker with PCR-confirmed SARS-CoV-2 infection or an uninfected control (not recorded which).

The chain couples TRBV5-1 to TRBJ2-6; the match to TRBD1 covers 8 bases. Germline trimming cut 4 bases from V and 2 bases from J; bases unmatched to any gene: 5. CDR3 length: 16 amino acids. Germline V gene lookup returns CDR1 SGHRS and CDR2 YFSETQ. The CDR3, as DNA: TGCGCCAGCAGCCGGGACAGGCCAACTGGGGCCAACGTCCTGACTTTC. This gives the protein CASSRDRPTGANVLTF.

The chain is built from TRBV2 and TRBJ2-3; D is uncertain. There are 12 residues in the CDR3. The V gene lost 7 bases and the J gene lost 4 bases, with 9 bases spanning the gap. Germline lookup yields CDR1 SNHLY and CDR2 FYNNEI. In nucleotides, the CDR3 is TGTGCCAGCAATCGGAACGCAGATACGCAGTATTTT. Protein product: CASNRNADTQYF.

The chain is built from TRBV20-1 and TRBJ2-3; D is possibly TRBD2 (6 bases). CDR3 size: 16 residues. V lost 1 base to trimming and J lost 0 bases, with 14 bases between them. The germline V gene encodes CDR1 DFQATT and CDR2 SNEGSKA (reference sequence). The CDR3 spells CSARAGLSSSTDTQYF. The CDR3 DNA sequence: TGCAGTGCTAGAGCCGGACTATCCTCTAGCACAGATACGCAGTATTTT.